The present TCR beta chain was sequenced within a study of CD8 T cells in Susac syndrome. The authors reverse transcribed roughly 0.5 to 1 ug RNA with random hexamers. TCRdb re-analysed the immunoSEQ multiplex PCR reads in MiXCR, keeping a single row per CDR3 protein. The table includes some 130,000 distinct CDR3 sequences, 95% detected once. CDR3 length equals 12 residues. V was trimmed by 0 bases and J by 6 bases, leaving 8 bases between them. CDR1 and CDR2 (germline): SQVTM, ANQGSEA. This receptor was identified in a human donor with Susac syndrome. The material sequenced was CD8+ T cells from PBMCs. The chain couples TRBV29-1 to TRBJ1-2; no definite D call. Here the CDR3 reads CSVEDVADGYTF. As DNA, the CDR3 is TGCAGCGTTGAAGATGTGGCAGATGGCTACACCTTC.